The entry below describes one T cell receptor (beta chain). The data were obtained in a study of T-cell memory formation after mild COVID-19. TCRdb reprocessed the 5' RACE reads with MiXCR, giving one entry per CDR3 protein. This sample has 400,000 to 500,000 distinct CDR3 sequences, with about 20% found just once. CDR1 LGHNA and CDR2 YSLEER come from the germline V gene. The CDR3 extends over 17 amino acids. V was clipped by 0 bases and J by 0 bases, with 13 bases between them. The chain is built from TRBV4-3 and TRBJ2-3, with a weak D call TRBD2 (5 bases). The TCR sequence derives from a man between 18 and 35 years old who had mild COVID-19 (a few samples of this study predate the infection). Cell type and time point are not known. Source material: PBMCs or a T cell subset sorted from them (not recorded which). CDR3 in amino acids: CASSQEGSWTSTDTQYF. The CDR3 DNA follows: TGCGCCAGCAGCCAAGAGGGGAGCTGGACTAGCACAGATACGCAGTATTTT.